The clone carrying this TCR beta chain was seen more than once but under ten times. Its cognate antigen is unknown. A TCRbeta library incorporating unique molecular identifiers was prepared. TCRdb re-derived calls from the PCR reads in MiXCR, one entry per CDR3 protein. This table has fewer than 750,000 distinct CDR3 sequences, 23% appearing once. This entry belongs to a study of T-cell reconstitution after alpha-beta-depleted transplantation in children. Findings and limits, study-wide: A year had passed since transplant, and T-cell counts and diversity by then came mostly from newly produced T cells. Several hundred rapidly expanded clones from non-depleted graft cells reportedly supplied alpha-beta T cells about two months post-transplant. Some patients' high day-60 TCRbeta diversity was traced to surviving recipient T cells and thymic progenitors.

The CDR3 totals 13 residues. Germline V lookup: CDR1 SQVTM, CDR2 ANQGSEA. V lost 7 bases and J lost 5; bases outside the gene matches: 7. This clonotype originated in a boy under two years old who had a stem cell transplant for acute myeloid leukemia, so the T cells may come from the graft donor. Sequenced material: PBMCs, mostly from graft donor cells, taken 360 days after TCRalphabeta/CD19-depleted stem cell transplant. The chain joins TRBV29-1 to TRBJ1-1; 10 bases map to TRBD1. The chain's CDR3 is CSADRTGGTEAFF. In DNA form, the CDR3 reads TGCAGCGCTGATAGGACAGGGGGAACTGAAGCTTTCTTT.